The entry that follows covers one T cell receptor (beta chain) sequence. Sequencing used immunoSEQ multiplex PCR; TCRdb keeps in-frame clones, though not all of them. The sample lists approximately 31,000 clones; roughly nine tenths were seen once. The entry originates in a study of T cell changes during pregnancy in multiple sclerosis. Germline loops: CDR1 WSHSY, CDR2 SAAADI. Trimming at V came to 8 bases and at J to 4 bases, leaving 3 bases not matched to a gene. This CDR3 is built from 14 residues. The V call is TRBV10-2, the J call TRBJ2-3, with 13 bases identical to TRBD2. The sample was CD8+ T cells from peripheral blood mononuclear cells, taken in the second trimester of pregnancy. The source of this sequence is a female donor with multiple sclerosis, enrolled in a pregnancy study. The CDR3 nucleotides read TGCGCCAGCGGGACTAGCGGGATAGCAGATACGCAGTATTTT. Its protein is CASGTSGIADTQYF.